The T cell receptor (beta chain) described here comes from a study of T-cell reconstitution after alpha-beta-depleted transplantation in children. Study conclusions and caveats: The study traced high day-60 TCRbeta diversity in some patients to surviving recipient T cells and thymic progenitors. At the one-year point after transplant, T-cell counts and TCRbeta diversity were found to come mostly from T cells that had been newly produced. Several hundred expanded graft clones reportedly gave rise to the alpha-beta T cells present about two months after transplant.

The CDR3 is 12 amino acids. Unique molecular identifiers were incorporated during preparation of the TCRbeta library. From the PCR reads, TCRdb called clonotypes with MiXCR, one entry per CDR3 protein. The table shows some 200,000 distinct CDR3 sequences, with 7% to 9% occurring only once. This clonotype came up many times. The target antigen is unknown. The receptor was derived from a male patient aged 2 to 10 who had a stem cell transplant for acute myeloid leukemia, so the T cells may come from the graft donor. The source material was PBMCs, mostly from graft donor cells, sampled 360 days after TCRalphabeta/CD19-depleted stem cell transplant. V usage is TRBV12-3 or TRBV12-4 and J usage is TRBJ2-3, with a weak D call TRBD1 (6 bases). The CDR3 here is CASGHRTDTQYF. CDR3 DNA sequence: TGTGCTTCGGGACACCGCACAGATACGCAGTATTTT.